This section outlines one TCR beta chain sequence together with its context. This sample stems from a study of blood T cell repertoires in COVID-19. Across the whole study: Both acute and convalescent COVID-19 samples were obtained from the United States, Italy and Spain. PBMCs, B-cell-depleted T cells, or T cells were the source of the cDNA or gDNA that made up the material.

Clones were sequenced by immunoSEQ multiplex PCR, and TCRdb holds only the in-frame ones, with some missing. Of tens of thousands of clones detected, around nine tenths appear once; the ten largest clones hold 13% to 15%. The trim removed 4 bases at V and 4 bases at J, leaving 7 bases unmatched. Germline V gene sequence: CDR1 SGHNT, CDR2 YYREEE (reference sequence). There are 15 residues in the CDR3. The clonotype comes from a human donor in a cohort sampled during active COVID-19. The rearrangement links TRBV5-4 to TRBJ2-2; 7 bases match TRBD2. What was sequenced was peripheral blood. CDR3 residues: CASSGGGTPTGELFF. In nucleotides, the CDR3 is TGTGCCAGCAGCGGGGGGGGGACCCCCACCGGGGAGCTGTTTTTT.